Shown below are 29 T cell receptor beta chains from a single sample sequenced in a study of shared clonotypes between healthy human individuals. TCRdb's table, derived via immunoSEQ multiplex PCR, lists solely in-frame clones and lacks some. The sample consists of millions of clones, around 94% of them appearing once. Specimen: naive CD4+ T cells sorted from blood. As to subset: CD45RA+ positively selected. All receptors derive from a man younger than 35 in good health.

The chain is built from TRBV15 and TRBJ2-7; 8 bases are shared with TRBD1. V shed 0 bases, J shed 5 bases, and the junction held 6 bases outside the gene matches. Germline CDR1 LNHNV, CDR2 YYDKDF (reference sequence). The CDR3 is 15 amino acids. CDR3: CATSRESGGLDEQYF. The CDR3 DNA sequence: TGTGCCACCAGCAGAGAGTCAGGGGGCTTAGACGAGCAGTACTTC.

The gene calls are TRBV6-5 and TRBJ2-3; no clear D. Germline V gives CDR1 MNHEY, CDR2 SVGAGI. With 6 bases removed from V and 1 base from J, the gap between germline ends came to 14 bases. The CDR3 covers 15 residues. The CDR3 bases are TGTGCCAGCAGCCCAGCTTTGTGGGGCACAGATACGCAGTATTTT. Translation gives CASSPALWGTDTQYF.

The chain recombines TRBV6-6 with TRBJ2-2, with D perhaps TRBD1 or TRBD2 (5 bases each). Germline V lookup: CDR1 MNHNY, CDR2 SVGAGI (reference sequence). V dropped 7 bases and J dropped 7 bases, with 16 bases sitting between them. The CDR3 sequence is 14 residues long. CDR3 nucleotide sequence: TGTGCCAGCACCACCAGCAGTGGGGGCGGGGAGCTGTTTTTT. This encodes CASTTSSGGGELFF.

V usage is TRBV27 and J usage is TRBJ2-2, with 12 bases that match TRBD2. The junction had 11 bases not matched to a gene; V was cut back by 4 bases and J by 2 bases. The CDR3 totals 19 residues. CDR1 and CDR2 from the germline V gene are MNHEY and SMNVEV (reference sequence). CDR3 amino acids: CASSSRRLAGEGNTGELFF. In DNA, the CDR3 is TGTGCCAGCAGTTCCCGACGACTAGCGGGAGAGGGTAACACCGGGGAGCTGTTTTTT.

As regards this clone: Different DNA sequences within this sample yield the same CDR3. The chain combines TRBV2 with TRBJ2-5; 10 bases fit TRBD2. V was pared by 5 bases and J by 1 base, with 1 base of the junction left unmatched. This CDR3 has 14 amino acids. Germline lookup yields CDR1 SNHLY and CDR2 FYNNEI. The CDR3 here is CASSRTSGQETQYF. CDR3 sequence (DNA): TGTGCCAGCAGTCGGACTAGCGGCCAAGAGACCCAGTACTTC. The full variable domain, completed using reference TRBV2 and TRBJ2-5, is EPEVTQTPSHQVTQMGQEVILRCVPISNHLYFYWYRQILGQKVEFLVSFYNNEISEKSEIFDDQFSVERPDGSNFTLKIRSTKLEDSAMYFCASSRTSGQETQYFGPGTRLLVL.

V usage is TRBV5-5 and J usage is TRBJ1-1; D remains ambiguous. Per germline, CDR1 SGHKS and CDR2 YYEKEE (reference sequence). V dropped 0 bases and J dropped 1 base, with 7 bases sitting between them. There are 14 residues in the CDR3. The CDR3 protein is CASSLAHWNTEAFF. For the CDR3, the DNA is TGTGCCAGCAGCTTGGCCCATTGGAACACTGAAGCTTTCTTT. Variable domain in full (rest from reference TRBV5-5 and TRBJ1-1): DAGVTQSPTHLIKTRGQQVTLRCSPISGHKSVSWYQQVLGQGPQFIFQYYEKEERGRGNFPDRFSARQFPNYSSELNVNALLLGDSALYLCASSLAHWNTEAFFGQGTRLTVV.

The chain couples TRBV7-8 to TRBJ2-3; 10 bases are a match to TRBD2. Germline V gene lookup returns CDR1 SGHVS and CDR2 FQNEAQ. V was clipped by 0 bases and J by 7 bases; unmatched bases: 10. The CDR3 extends over 17 amino acids. This CDR3 is CASSLASPSGSTNTQYF. The DNA of the CDR3 is TGTGCCAGCAGCTTAGCGTCCCCTAGCGGGAGTACGAATACGCAGTATTTT.

The chain joins TRBV18 to TRBJ2-6; D may be TRBD1 (6 bases). The ends were cut back, 6 bases at V and 0 bases at J, with 15 bases in the middle. This CDR3 has 17 amino acids. CDR1 KGHSH and CDR2 LQKENI come from the germline V gene. The CDR3 DNA follows: TGTGCCAGCTCCACGACAGGTTCTAGCTCTGGGGCCAACGTCCTGACTTTC. It translates to CASSTTGSSSGANVLTF.

The CDR3 loop reads CASSLGQIAHSYNEQFF. The CDR3 nucleotides are TGTGCCAGCAGCCTTGGGCAGATAGCGCACTCCTACAATGAGCAGTTCTTC. The chain uses TRBV5-4 and TRBJ2-1, with a tentative D call TRBD2 (5 bases). Trimming stripped 4 bases from V and 0 bases from J, with 17 bases between. The CDR3 runs 17 residues. The germline V gene has CDR1 SGHNT and CDR2 YYREEE (reference sequence).

This clone was seen only once. The rearrangement uses TRBV5-1 and TRBJ1-5, with 10 positions matching TRBD1. V was pared by 4 bases and J by 6 bases, with 7 bases of the junction left unmatched. CDR1 is SGHRS and CDR2 is YFSETQ in the germline V gene. The CDR3 runs 15 residues. The CDR3 bases are TGCGCCAGCAGCCCGGGACAGGGGATCGCTCAGCCCCAGCATTTT. This translates into CASSPGQGIAQPQHF.

The J gene is TRBJ1-6, the V gene TRBV9; no firm D call. Germline V lookup: CDR1 SGDLS, CDR2 YYNGEE. This CDR3 region has 14 residues. Deletions cut 0 bases from V and 10 bases from J, with 11 bases between. The CDR3 coding sequence is TGTGCCAGCAGCGTAGGACCGCTTGGGTCACCCCTCCACTTT. Protein: CASSVGPLGSPLHF.

The rearrangement uses TRBV6-1 and TRBJ1-2; no clear D. The CDR3 covers 15 residues. Between the trimmed V and J ends, which lost 2 bases and 4 bases, there was a span of 14 bases. Germline V gene data show CDR1 as MNHNS and CDR2 as SASEGT. The CDR3 is CASSESGPAGYGYTF. Here the CDR3 DNA reads TGTGCCAGCAGTGAATCGGGCCCGGCCGGCTATGGCTACACCTTC.

Turning to this clone: This sample includes further DNA sequences coding for the same CDR3. This sequence joins TRBV4-3 and TRBJ2-1; 7 bases are a match to TRBD2. The V gene end was trimmed by 0 bases and the J gene end by 2 bases; junction bases not matched to a gene: 4. CDR1 LGHNA and CDR2 YSLEER come from the germline V gene. This CDR3 is built from 16 residues. The CDR3 coding sequence is TGCGCCAGCAGCCAAGAGGGAGGGAGCCCCTACAATGAGCAGTTCTTC. It codes for CASSQEGGSPYNEQFF.

The rearrangement joins TRBV6-1 to TRBJ1-6; 9 bases match TRBD1. This CDR3 is built from 16 residues. The germline gives CDR1 MNHNS, CDR2 SASEGT. The ends lost 0 bases at V and 9 bases at J; junction bases unmatched: 6. CDR3 residues: CASSEASGQGSSPLHF. CDR3 sequence (DNA): TGTGCCAGCAGTGAAGCCTCGGGACAGGGTTCTTCACCCCTCCACTTT.

Remarks on this clone: Other DNA sequences within the sample encode an identical CDR3. The chain employs TRBV6-5 and TRBJ1-1; D call uncertain. Germline V CDR1 and CDR2: MNHEY, SVGAGI. CDR3 length: 14 residues. V shed 0 bases and J shed 1 base, with 6 bases lying between them. The DNA for the CDR3 is TGTGCCAGCAGTTACTCCCGGGGGAACACTGAAGCTTTCTTT. Translation: CASSYSRGNTEAFF.

This rearrangement joins TRBV7-2 to TRBJ2-3; TRBD2 aligns across 7 bases. J was trimmed by 4 bases and V by 5 bases; bases with no gene match: 18. CDR1 is SGHTA and CDR2 is FQGNSA in the germline V gene. The CDR3 length is 18 residues. In DNA, the CDR3 is TGTGCCAGCAGCCCAAGAATGGGGATCGGGAGGATGCCAGATACGCAGTATTTT. It translates to CASSPRMGIGRMPDTQYF.

J is TRBJ1-5 and V is TRBV28, with D unresolved. CDR3 length: 15 residues. Germline CDR1 MDHEN, CDR2 SYDVKM. The V and J ends lost 1 base and 6 bases respectively, with 13 bases between them. The CDR3 nucleotides are TGTGCCAGCAGTTTATCGTGGGGAAGTGGTCAGCCCCAGCATTTT. Translation gives CASSLSWGSGQPQHF.

The chain has TRBV19 and TRBJ1-4; no definite D call. The V gene lost 5 bases and the J gene lost 5 bases, with 12 bases spanning the gap. Germline V gene lookup returns CDR1 LNHDA and CDR2 SQIVND (reference sequence). This CDR3 spans 14 amino acids. DNA of the CDR3: TGTGCCAGTAGTTCTCCAGGCTCAAATGAAAAACTGTTTTTT. Translation gives CASSSPGSNEKLFF.

The J gene is TRBJ2-7, the V gene TRBV5-1; 8 nucleotides align to TRBD1. This CDR3 contains 11 residues. The germline V gene has CDR1 SGHRS and CDR2 YFSETQ. V lost 5 bases, J lost 5 bases, and 0 bases stayed unmatched. In nucleotides, the CDR3 is TGCGCCAGCAGACAGGGGGACGAGCAGTACTTC. Translated, it gives CASRQGDEQYF.

A single count supports this clone. The chain recombines TRBV19 with TRBJ1-1; unclear D gene. The CDR3 has 15 residues. Germline loops: CDR1 LNHDA, CDR2 SQIVND (reference sequence). V was cut by 4 bases and J by 3 bases, with 15 bases left in between. The CDR3 loop reads CASSTQEGWDTEAFF. The DNA for the CDR3 is TGTGCCAGTAGTACCCAGGAGGGTTGGGACACTGAAGCTTTCTTT.

This sequence joins TRBV4-1 and TRBJ1-1, with a possible D match to TRBD1 (5 bases). CDR3 length equals 13 residues. Germline lookup yields CDR1 MGHRA and CDR2 YSYEKL. The V gene lost 3 bases and the J gene lost 8 bases, with 13 bases spanning the gap. As DNA, the CDR3 is TGCGCCAGCAGCCAGGCGACAGATACAGAAGCTTTCTTT. Translated: CASSQATDTEAFF.

This chain links TRBV6-1 with TRBJ1-5, with TRBD1 as a possible D gene (5 bases). Germline V gene data show CDR1 as MNHNS and CDR2 as SASEGT. The CDR3 runs 14 residues. V was clipped by 7 bases and J by 5 bases, with 15 bases between them. The CDR3 region is CASTGQGKDQPQHF. In DNA, the CDR3 is TGTGCCAGCACCGGGCAGGGTAAAGATCAGCCCCAGCATTTT.

The V call is TRBV6-1, the J call TRBJ1-4, with a tentative D call TRBD1 (5 bases). The CDR3 is made up of 17 amino acids. V was shortened by 3 bases and J by 5 bases, with 19 bases between the two germline ends. Germline values: CDR1 MNHNS, CDR2 SASEGT. Written as DNA, the CDR3 is TGTGCCAGCAGTGATGGGCCCGGCGGGGGGGAAAATGAAAAACTGTTTTTT. The encoded protein is CASSDGPGGGENEKLFF.

The J gene is TRBJ2-1, the V gene TRBV7-2, with TRBD2 matching over 8 bases. With 2 bases clipped from V and 6 bases from J, the junction kept 3 bases outside the gene matches. Germline V gene lookup returns CDR1 SGHTA and CDR2 FQGNSA. The CDR3 length is 14 residues. CDR3 residues: CASSLSLAGNEQFF. In DNA, the CDR3 is TGTGCCAGCAGCTTAAGTCTAGCGGGCAATGAGCAGTTCTTC. Looking up the rest from reference TRBV7-2 and TRBJ2-1 gives the full variable domain: GAGVSQSPSNKVTEKGKDVELRCDPISGHTALYWYRQSLGQGLEFLIYFQGNSAPDKSGLPSDRFSAERTGGSVSTLTIQRTQQEDSAVYLCASSLSLAGNEQFFGPGTRLTVL.

This clone has just one count. The chain is built from TRBV5-1 and TRBJ2-7; 12 bases map to TRBD1. V lost 3 bases to trimming and J lost 6 bases; unmatched junction nucleotides: 4. Germline V gene data show CDR1 as SGHRS and CDR2 as YFSETQ. This CDR3 is 14 amino acids long. The chain's CDR3 is CASSSRDRGPEQYF. Written as DNA, the CDR3 is TGCGCCAGCAGCTCAAGGGACAGGGGGCCCGAGCAGTACTTC.

The gene calls are TRBV6-5 and TRBJ2-7, with 8 bases aligning to TRBD2. The CDR3 contains 16 residues. The V and J ends lost 0 bases and 5 bases, in that order; junction bases with no gene match: 9. Germline values: CDR1 MNHEY, CDR2 SVGAGI. This chain's CDR3 is CASSYSTLGGRHEQYF. The CDR3 nucleotides are TGTGCCAGCAGTTACTCGACGTTAGGCGGGAGGCACGAGCAGTACTTC.

This chain uses TRBV9 with TRBJ2-1; the D is unclear. V gave up 4 bases and J gave up 5 bases, with 7 bases separating them. The CDR3 has 12 amino acids. Germline CDR1 and CDR2: SGDLS and YYNGEE. CDR3 nucleotide sequence: TGTGCCAGCAGCCGTTTACACAATGAGCAGTTCTTC. Residues: CASSRLHNEQFF.

This chain joins TRBV28 and TRBJ2-2, with a possible D match to TRBD1 (5 bases). This CDR3 is 18 amino acids long. The germline V and J ends were trimmed by 7 bases and 0 bases, with 21 bases remaining between them. Germline V CDR1 and CDR2: MDHEN, SYDVKM. The CDR3 sequence is CASTHVYAGLTNTGELFF. Written as DNA, the CDR3 is TGTGCCAGCACCCACGTGTATGCAGGGCTTACGAACACCGGGGAGCTGTTTTTT.

This chain links TRBV2 with TRBJ2-3, with 8 bases lining up with TRBD2. The V gene's germline CDR1 is SNHLY and CDR2 FYNNEI. The CDR3 spans 13 residues. V lost 7 bases and J lost 3; bases outside the gene matches: 3. This CDR3 is CASNGGGTDTQYF. The CDR3 nucleotides are TGTGCCAGCAACGGCGGGGGGACAGATACGCAGTATTTT.